These 19 T cell receptor beta chains share one sample of origin, sequenced in a study of T cells after yellow fever vaccination (dated 2019 in TCRdb). The library was produced with 5' RACE. Reads for this sample came from an Illumina HiSeq 2500. Clones were called with MiXCR by TCRdb after fastp trimmed the public reads at Q25, and only in-frame beta chains were retained. Rows merge per CDR3 protein into single entries with the most common DNA and genes. The sample has about 400,000 distinct CDR3 sequences on record, 6% to 8% of them singletons. Over 12% of the sample rests with the top ten. The sample's treatment or condition label is to be understood as: live attenuated yellow fever vaccine strain. The sample in question was PBMCs, obtained 5 days after the yellow fever booster vaccination. The receptor source for this set is a man under 40 who received the YFV17D yellow fever vaccine.

The sample holds many counts of this clonotype. The chain links TRBV10-3 to TRBJ2-1, with TRBD2 matching over 9 bases. The CDR3 extends over 13 amino acids. V lost 11 bases and J lost 8; bases outside the gene matches: 10. Germline loops: CDR1 ENHRY, CDR2 SYGVKD. CDR3 DNA sequence: TGTGCCGCCCATAGCGGGAGAATCGATGAGCAGTTCTTC. It yields the protein CAAHSGRIDEQFF.

This chain uses TRBV4-3 with TRBJ2-6; D is uncertain. This CDR3 contains 14 residues. The V and J ends lost 1 base and 2 bases respectively, with 3 bases between them. Germline V gives CDR1 LGHNA, CDR2 YSLEER. The CDR3 is CASSQAAGANVLTF. In DNA, the CDR3 is TGCGCCAGCAGCCAAGCAGCTGGGGCCAACGTCCTGACTTTC.

There are a few counts of this clonotype. The rearrangement joins TRBV7-9 to TRBJ2-3, with 11 positions matching TRBD2. The CDR3 runs to 16 residues. Germline CDR1 SEHNR, CDR2 FQNEAQ (reference sequence). V was pared by 4 bases and J by 2 bases, with 5 bases of the junction left unmatched. This CDR3 is CASSYRLAGNTDTQYF. In DNA form, the CDR3 reads TGTGCCAGCAGCTACCGACTAGCGGGGAACACAGATACGCAGTATTTT.

The V and J genes are TRBV12-3 or TRBV12-4 and TRBJ1-5; TRBD1 matches 10 bases. J lost 2 bases, V lost 3 bases, and 1 base had no gene match. The CDR3 contains 15 residues. The CDR3 nucleotides are TGTGCCAGCAGTTTGGGGACAGGGGGCAATCAGCCCCAGCATTTT. Its protein is CASSLGTGGNQPQHF.

V and J are TRBV20-1 and TRBJ2-4; 9 nucleotides agree with TRBD2. The V and J ends lost 5 bases and 3 bases, in that order; junction bases with no gene match: 14. The CDR3 covers 17 residues. Germline values: CDR1 DFQATT, CDR2 SNEGSKA (reference sequence). CDR3 nucleotide sequence: TGCAGTGCTTGGGTAGCGGGAGTTAGCCTAGTCAAAAACATTCAGTACTTC. Amino acids: CSAWVAGVSLVKNIQYF.

Only a few counts were recorded for this clonotype. The chain is built from TRBV4-3 and TRBJ2-3; D not resolved. The CDR3 length is 15 residues. Per germline, CDR1 LGHNA and CDR2 YSLEER. V was clipped by 0 bases and J by 2 bases, with 9 bases between them. The CDR3 protein is CASSQDRLPTDTQYF. CDR3 sequence (DNA): TGCGCCAGCAGCCAAGACAGGTTACCCACAGATACGCAGTATTTT.

This chain connects TRBV13 to TRBJ2-3; 10 bases are shared with TRBD1. Germline loops: CDR1 PRHDT, CDR2 FYEKMQ (reference sequence). V dropped 4 bases and J dropped 3; count of bases not matched to a gene: 7. There are 16 residues in the CDR3. Here the CDR3 reads CASSSRQGAPTDTQYF. The CDR3 region has the DNA TGTGCCAGCAGCTCCCGACAGGGGGCGCCTACAGATACGCAGTATTTT.

This clonotype was seen ten or more times. V and J are TRBV12-3 or TRBV12-4 and TRBJ1-5, with D maybe TRBD1 (5 bases). Trimming cost V 4 bases and J 7 bases, with 14 bases left between them. The CDR3 sequence is 14 residues long. For the CDR3, the DNA is TGTGCCAGCAGTTCCGTGGGGGAACGGCAGCCCCAGCATTTT. It codes for CASSSVGERQPQHF.

The rearrangement uses TRBV25-1 and TRBJ2-3; TRBD2 might be the D (10 bases). The ends were cut back, 2 bases at V and 4 bases at J, with 34 bases in the middle. Germline assignment: CDR1 MGHDK and CDR2 SYGVNS. The CDR3 length is 22 residues. CDR3 protein: CASSESHRGTGSSGRAADTQYF. CDR3 nucleotide sequence: TGTGCCAGCAGTGAAAGCCATCGTGGGACAGGGTCCAGCGGGAGGGCGGCAGATACGCAGTATTTT.

This chain joins TRBV5-1 and TRBJ1-2, with 7 bases fitting TRBD1. The V gene's germline CDR1 is SGHRS and CDR2 YFSETQ. The trim removed 5 bases at V and 4 bases at J, leaving 8 bases unmatched. This CDR3 is 14 amino acids long. CDR3 loop: CASSPDRPAYGYTF. DNA for the CDR3: TGCGCCAGCAGTCCGGACAGGCCGGCCTATGGCTACACCTTC.

This clonotype appeared a few times. The gene calls are TRBV5-1 and TRBJ2-1; D is undetermined. Trimming stripped 0 bases from V and 4 bases from J, with 14 bases between. Germline assignment: CDR1 SGHRS and CDR2 YFSETQ. The CDR3 covers 16 residues. This chain's CDR3 is CASSLAGTSLYNEQFF. CDR3 DNA sequence: TGCGCCAGCAGCTTGGCGGGTACGTCCTTATACAATGAGCAGTTCTTC.

V is TRBV25-1 and J is TRBJ2-3, with 8 bases identical to TRBD2. Trimming cost V 1 base and J 0 bases; bases outside gene matches: 0. The CDR3 runs 15 residues. Germline CDR1 is MGHDK and CDR2 is SYGVNS. CDR3 amino acids: CASSESSGSTDTQYF. The DNA for the CDR3 is TGTGCCAGCAGTGAATCTAGCGGGAGCACAGATACGCAGTATTTT.

This clonotype was seen repeatedly, ten times or more. The chain employs TRBV19 and TRBJ1-5; D not resolved. The CDR3 extends over 16 amino acids. V was clipped by 5 bases and J by 2 bases, with 16 bases between them. Germline lookup yields CDR1 LNHDA and CDR2 SQIVND (reference sequence). CDR3 coding DNA: TGTGCCAGTAGTTCCCAGGACGGCCTTCGCAATCAGCCCCAGCATTTT. Translated: CASSSQDGLRNQPQHF.

The chain links TRBV7-6 to TRBJ2-7; D remains unclear. V gave up 1 base and J gave up 2 bases, with 12 bases separating them. Germline loops: CDR1 SGHVS, CDR2 FNYEAQ. This CDR3 comprises 15 residues. The CDR3: CASSLEAGPPYEQYF. The DNA of the CDR3 is TGTGCCAGCAGCTTAGAGGCAGGCCCGCCCTACGAGCAGTACTTC.

This clonotype showed up many times. The chain employs TRBV12-3 or TRBV12-4 and TRBJ1-2, with D possibly TRBD1 on 6 matching bases. CDR3 length: 17 residues. V was trimmed by 5 bases and J by 4 bases, leaving 23 bases between them. CDR3 sequence: CASSPSRTAGLGYGYTF. In DNA, the CDR3 is TGTGCCAGCAGTCCAAGTAGGACAGCCGGGCTTGGCTATGGCTACACCTTC.

The genes are TRBV4-3 and TRBJ2-1; 10 bases are a match to TRBD1. The CDR3 length is 17 residues. Germline CDR1 LGHNA, CDR2 YSLEER. V lost 0 bases to trimming and J lost 9 bases; unmatched junction nucleotides: 11. CDR3 amino acids: CASSQDATGGAWVEQFF. The DNA for the CDR3 is TGCGCCAGCAGCCAAGACGCGACAGGGGGCGCGTGGGTTGAGCAGTTCTTC.

DNA for the CDR3: TGTGCCAGCAGTCCAACCTCCCATAGCGGAGCCCAAGAGACCCAGTACTTC. It translates to CASSPTSHSGAQETQYF. V usage is TRBV12-3 or TRBV12-4 and J usage is TRBJ2-5; tentative D call: TRBD2 (6 bases). V gave up 5 bases and J gave up 1 base, with 20 bases separating them. The CDR3 sequence is 17 residues long.

The table lists this clonotype with a few counts. The rearrangement links TRBV5-1 to TRBJ2-7; perhaps TRBD2 as D (6 bases). V dropped 4 bases and J dropped 0 bases, with 17 bases sitting between them. CDR3 size: 16 residues. Per the germline V gene, CDR1 is SGHRS and CDR2 is YFSETQ. The CDR3 DNA reads as TGCGCCAGCAGCCCGTTCGGCGGGGCAAGCTCCTACGAGCAGTACTTC. As protein: CASSPFGGASSYEQYF.

The chain employs TRBV20-1 and TRBJ2-1; 12 bases fit TRBD2. The V gene end was trimmed by 5 bases and the J gene end by 4 bases; junction bases not matched to a gene: 15. Germline V lookup: CDR1 DFQATT, CDR2 SNEGSKA (reference sequence). The CDR3 is made up of 18 amino acids. The CDR3 spells CSALLAGGPYGQYNEQFF. The CDR3 DNA is TGCAGTGCTCTCCTAGCGGGAGGGCCCTATGGCCAATACAATGAGCAGTTCTTC.